This T cell receptor (beta chain) was recovered during a study of post-analysis software for immune sequencing data. Unique molecular identifiers tagged the TCR beta cDNA libraries. TCRdb used MiXCR to reprocess the PCR reads, holding one entry per CDR3 protein. Among about 540,000 distinct CDR3 sequences listed, under 40% were seen once. Study results and caveats: The study found significantly lower normalized Chao1 diversity in multiple sclerosis patients than in controls. F-measure co-clustering was strong for batch-matched samples. Among several TRBV segments more frequent in patients than controls were TRBV5-6, TRBV5-1 and TRBV20-1.

The V gene lost 0 bases and the J gene lost 9 bases, with 9 bases spanning the gap. The CDR3 length is 12 residues. Per the germline V gene, CDR1 is DFQATT and CDR2 is SNEGSKA (reference sequence). With respect to this clonotype: The antigen is undetermined.

What was sequenced was blood. The V call is TRBV20-1, the J call TRBJ2-1; D is unresolved. The TCR comes from a girl younger than 18 with multiple sclerosis. The DNA for the CDR3 is TGCAGTGCTAGAGATGTATTGGTTGAGCAGTTCTTC. Amino acids: CSARDVLVEQFF.